The rows below give T cell receptor beta chains drawn from one sample of a study of T cell responses to AZD1222 COVID-19 vaccine. Sequenced by immunoSEQ multiplex PCR; TCRdb stores in-frame clones only, minus some. Altogether more than 95,000 clones are present, 90% being singletons, with the ten largest covering about 4.1%. Material: peripheral blood, obtained on day 0 of MenACWY control vaccination. The receptors were gathered from an adult in good health. The CDR3 runs from the conserved cysteine through the conserved F or W. A D gene is named only where the DNA matches it firmly. The listing skips clone size in some rows; elsewhere it reads once, few, many or a size class.

J gene | D gene | V gene | CDR3 length | clone size | CDR3 DNA | CDR3 protein
TRBJ1-3 | TRBD1 | TRBV5-1 | 16 | . | TGCGCCAGCAGCAACCGGACAGGGGGGTCTGGAAACACCATATATTTT | CASSNRTGGSGNTIYF
TRBJ2-6 | TRBD1 | TRBV18 | 18 | . | TGTGCCAGCTCACGCTTAGGGACAGGGAACTCTGGGGCCAACGTCCTGACTTTC | CASSRLGTGNSGANVLTF
TRBJ1-1 | TRBD1 | TRBV28 | 14 | . | TGTGCCAGCAGTTTATCAGGGGGAAACACTGAAGCTTTCTTT | CASSLSGGNTEAFF
TRBJ1-3 | . | TRBV7-6 | 17 | . | TGTGCCAGCAGCTTAAGCGTATCCGGGGGCTCTGGAAACACCATATATTTT | CASSLSVSGGSGNTIYF
TRBJ1-5 | . | TRBV19 | 15 | . | TGTGCCAGTAGTATCGGGGTGACTGGGGTTCAGCCCCAGCATTTT | CASSIGVTGVQPQHF
TRBJ1-1 | . | TRBV6-4 | 13 | . | TGTGCCAGCAGCTGGACGGTTAACACTGAAGCTTTCTTT | CASSWTVNTEAFF
TRBJ1-5 | TRBD1 | TRBV28 | 16 | . | TGTGCCAGCAGTCCGTGGGACAGTTGGGGCAATCAGCCCCAGCATTTT | CASSPWDSWGNQPQHF
TRBJ1-5 | . | TRBV28 | 15 | . | TGTGCCAGCAGTTTAAGGGGCGGGAGCAATCAGCCCCAGCATTTT | CASSLRGGSNQPQHF
TRBJ1-4 | . | TRBV4-2 | 16 | . | TGTGCCAGCAGCCAAGGGCAGGGCGGGTCTAATGAAAAACTGTTTTTT | CASSQGQGGSNEKLFF
TRBJ1-4 | . | TRBV15 | 17 | . | TGTGCCACCAGCTCCGAGAACCGGGACGGACCAAATGAAAAACTGTTTTTT | CATSSENRDGPNEKLFF
TRBJ2-5 | TRBD2 | TRBV11-2 | 17 | . | TGTGCCAGCAGCTTAGATCTGGCTAGCGGGCCTTCAGAGACCCAGTACTTC | CASSLDLASGPSETQYF
TRBJ1-2 | . | TRBV27 | 12 | . | TGTGCCAGCAGAAGTGGACAGCTTGGCTACACCTTC | CASRSGQLGYTF
TRBJ2-7 | . | TRBV7-3 | 16 | . | TGTGCCAGCAGCCCCGGGGGGTCGGGGGGCGTCTACGAGCAGTACTTC | CASSPGGSGGVYEQYF
TRBJ2-7 | . | TRBV5-8 | 16 | . | TGTGCCAGCAGCTTGGAATCGGGGCGGGCCTCCTACGAGCAGTACTTC | CASSLESGRASYEQYF
TRBJ1-5 | . | TRBV3-1/TRBV3-2 | 12 | . | TGTGCCAGCAGCCAAGCTTGGCAGCCCCAGCATTTT | CASSQAWQPQHF
TRBJ2-7 | . | TRBV5-1 | 15 | . | TGCGCCAGCAGCTTGGATGGGGGGGCATCCTACGAGCAGTACTTC | CASSLDGGASYEQYF
TRBJ2-1 | TRBD2 | TRBV3-1/TRBV3-2 | 14 | . | TGTGCCAGCAGCCAAGGGACTAGCGGGAGGTTTCAGTTCTTC | CASSQGTSGRFQFF
TRBJ2-1 | . | TRBV5-1 | 15 | . | TGCGCCAGCAGCTTGGGCGATATCGCCTACAATGAGCAGTTCTTC | CASSLGDIAYNEQFF
TRBJ2-2 | . | TRBV5-5 | 14 | . | TGTGCCAGCAGCTGGGGCCTGAACACCGGGGAGCTGTTTTTT | CASSWGLNTGELFF
TRBJ2-5 | . | TRBV2 | 16 | . | TGTGCCAGCAGGCCCGCCGGGGGTTACCGGGGAGAGACCCAGTACTTC | CASRPAGGYRGETQYF
TRBJ2-5 | . | TRBV4-1 | 15 | . | TGCGCCAGCAGCCAAGGACTGACGCGGGGTGAGGACCAGTACTTC | CASSQGLTRGEDQYF
TRBJ1-6 | . | TRBV5-1 | 15 | . | TGCGCCAGCAGCTTGGAGGGAATTGGAAATTCACCCCTCCACTTT | CASSLEGIGNSPLHF
TRBJ1-2 | TRBD1 | TRBV10-3 | 13 | once | TGTGCCATCAGTACGGACAGGGCGGAAGGCTACACCTTC | CAISTDRAEGYTF
TRBJ1-5 | . | TRBV19 | 15 | once | TGTGCCAGTAGTGTGGACATCTTTAGCAATCAGCCCCAGCATTTT | CASSVDIFSNQPQHF
TRBJ1-5 | . | TRBV19 | 14 | many | TGTGCCAGTAGTATAGCGGGCATCTATCAGCCCCAGCATTTT | CASSIAGIYQPQHF
TRBJ1-1 | . | TRBV30 | 10 | . | TGTGCCTGGGTGATGAGGGTAGCTTTCTTT | CAWVMRVAFF
TRBJ2-1 | TRBD2 | TRBV4-1 | 14 | . | TGCGCCAGCAGCCTTAGCGGGAGGGCCAATGAGCAGTTCTTC | CASSLSGRANEQFF
TRBJ2-3 | . | TRBV3-1/TRBV3-2 | 15 | . | TGTGCCAGCAGCCCGGGACCTTGGGCGGAAGATACGCAGTATTTT | CASSPGPWAEDTQYF
TRBJ2-1 | . | TRBV3-1/TRBV3-2 | 13 | . | TGTGCCAGCAGCCTACGAATGGGGACGGATCCGTTCTTC | CASSLRMGTDPFF
TRBJ2-2 | TRBD1 | TRBV19 | 13 | . | TGTGCCAGTGGGACAGGGGTTACCGGGGAGCTGTTTTTT | CASGTGVTGELFF
TRBJ2-1 | . | TRBV7-9 | 15 | . | TGTGCCAGCAGCTCCACGATGGACCGGGCCCATGAGCAGTTCTTC | CASSSTMDRAHEQFF
TRBJ1-2 | . | TRBV7-9 | 14 | . | TGTGCCAGCAGCTTAGTAGGGCAGCCCTATGGCTACACCTTC | CASSLVGQPYGYTF
TRBJ2-7 | . | TRBV5-6 | 15 | once | TGTGCCAGCAGCTTGGACGGAGGGAGGACCTACGAGCAGTACTTC | CASSLDGGRTYEQYF
TRBJ1-2 | . | TRBV11-2 | 14 | . | TGTGCCAGCAGCTCCGGGACACGGAGAAATGGCTACACCTTC | CASSSGTRRNGYTF
TRBJ2-3 | TRBD1 | TRBV19 | 18 | . | TGTGCCAGTAGTCCCCCTGGAAGGGGGCTACCTAGCACAGATACGCAGTATTTT | CASSPPGRGLPSTDTQYF
TRBJ1-5 | . | TRBV9 | 15 | . | TGTGCCAGCAGCGTAGAGGCAATGGGCAATCAGCCCCAGCATTTT | CASSVEAMGNQPQHF
TRBJ2-4 | . | TRBV4-1 | 17 | . | TGCGCCAGCAGCCAGGGTTTATCCTCCTTAGCCAAAAACATTCAGTACTTC | CASSQGLSSLAKNIQYF
TRBJ2-2 | TRBD1 | TRBV5-1 | 16 | . | TGCGCCAGCAGCTTGGGACAGGGCGGTCGCACCGGGGAGCTGTTTTTT | CASSLGQGGRTGELFF
TRBJ1-5 | . | TRBV9 | 13 | . | TGTGCCAGCAGCGTAGCCGGCAATCAGCCCCAGCATTTT | CASSVAGNQPQHF
TRBJ2-5 | TRBD2 | TRBV5-1 | 18 | . | TGCGCCAGCAGCTTGGGGCTAGCGGGGGGGCCCAGTTCTGAGACCCAGTACTTC | CASSLGLAGGPSSETQYF
TRBJ2-5 | . | TRBV5-1 | 13 | . | TGCGCCAGCAGCTTGTTAGACCAAGAGACCCAGTACTTC | CASSLLDQETQYF
TRBJ2-1 | TRBD2 | TRBV28 | 14 | . | TGTGCCAGCAGTTCCGGGACTAGTGGGAATGAGCAGTTCTTC | CASSSGTSGNEQFF
TRBJ2-7 | TRBD1 | TRBV12-3/TRBV12-4 | 12 | . | TGTGCCAGCGGAACGGACAGGGTCGAGCAGTACTTC | CASGTDRVEQYF
TRBJ2-2 | TRBD1 | TRBV24-1 | 15 | . | TGTGCCACCAGAGACAGGGGGCTGAACACCGGGGAGCTGTTTTTT | CATRDRGLNTGELFF
TRBJ1-1 | . | TRBV5-6 | 12 | once | TGTGCCAGCAGCTTAATTACAGGGGAAGCTTTCTTT | CASSLITGEAFF
TRBJ2-7 | TRBD2 | TRBV27 | 17 | . | TGTGCCAGCAGTTTATCCCTAGCGGGAGCCTTATCCTCCGAGCAGTACTTC | CASSLSLAGALSSEQYF
TRBJ1-5 | . | TRBV19 | 15 | . | TGTGCCAGTAGTATATCCGCGAATAGCAATCAGCCCCAGCATTTT | CASSISANSNQPQHF